These T cell receptor beta chains were read from a single sample in a study of early stage breast cancer tumors. The table came from immunoSEQ multiplex PCR; TCRdb's copy has only in-frame clones and leaves some out. The table shows fewer than 50,000 clones, with around 72% occurring only once. The sample was blood. These receptors all come from a person aged 45-60 years with breast cancer. The CDR3 runs from the conserved cysteine through the conserved F or W.

v_call: TRBV19
j_call: TRBJ2-7
cdr3_aa: CASSRKRQGKGEQYF

v_call: TRBV2
j_call: TRBJ1-5
cdr3_aa: CASSNRVGAQPQHF

v_call: TRBV15
j_call: TRBJ2-3
cdr3_aa: CATSRAPRDTQYF

v_call: TRBV7-8
j_call: TRBJ2-1
cdr3_aa: CASSSGFEQFF

v_call: TRBV10-3
j_call: TRBJ1-2
cdr3_aa: CAISERDSYGYTF

v_call: TRBV6-1
j_call: TRBJ1-5
cdr3_aa: CASTAAGGNQPQHF

v_call: TRBV5-4
j_call: TRBJ2-2
cdr3_aa: CASSFGWGRTGELFF

v_call: TRBV6-1
j_call: TRBJ2-3
cdr3_aa: CATGGENTDTQYF

v_call: TRBV6-6
j_call: TRBJ1-1
cdr3_aa: CASSYLGLNTEAFF

v_call: TRBV11-2
j_call: TRBJ1-5
cdr3_aa: CASSIGQISNQPQHF

v_call: TRBV5-1
j_call: TRBJ2-2
cdr3_aa: CASSWTSGTTGELFF

v_call: TRBV13
j_call: TRBJ2-5
cdr3_aa: CASSLGTGTGGKETQYF

v_call: TRBV19
j_call: TRBJ1-5
cdr3_aa: CASSTDSANQPQHF

v_call: TRBV19
j_call: TRBJ2-5
cdr3_aa: CASSRTGGGRETQYF